The clone carrying this T cell receptor beta chain was seen repeatedly, ten times or more. Its antigen remains unknown. Germline V gene data show CDR1 as DFQATT and CDR2 as SNEGSKA (reference sequence). V shed 8 bases and J shed 8 bases, with 21 bases lying between them. This CDR3 contains 13 residues. These data originate in a study of early T cells in non-severe SARS-CoV-2 infection. Findings and limits, study-wide: VDJdb matching skewed toward anti-spike CD8 responses, missing private and CD4 specificities.

Each cDNA molecule carried a unique molecular identifier. In TCRdb, the 5' RACE reads were re-called with MiXCR into one record per CDR3 protein. The sample contains roughly 90,000 distinct CDR3 sequences, roughly 15% of which appear only once. The receptor was derived from an adult who was a healthcare worker with PCR-confirmed SARS-CoV-2 infection or an uninfected control (not recorded which). The chain links TRBV20-1 to TRBJ1-2; TRBD1 is a possible D gene (6 bases). The sample comprised whole blood. CDR3: CSSRGGPGGGYTF. CDR3 sequence (DNA): TGCAGTTCGAGGGGGGGCCCTGGCGGAGGCTACACCTTC.